The entry below gives a single T cell receptor (beta chain) sequence along with its context. No antigen is known for it. The sample originates from a study of PD-L1 blockade in urothelial cancer. Regarding the study as a whole: Tumor-associated blood clones were expanded more by durable-benefit patients at 3 weeks.

The V segment lost 4 bases and the J segment 1 base; nucleotides outside the gene matches: 0. Germline CDR1 and CDR2: LGHNA and YNFKEQ. This CDR3 region has 14 residues. As for time point: peripheral blood 6 weeks after treatment start. The patients' disease, urothelial carcinoma, was locally advanced or metastatic. Patients yielded 1 to 8 samples each, pretreatment and on-treatment. Sequenced by immunoSEQ multiplex PCR; TCRdb stores in-frame clones only, minus some. The repertoire holds more than 90,000 clones, with approximately 90% as singletons. The sample in question was PBMCs, obtained around atezolizumab (anti-PD-L1) treatment. The TCR sequence derives from a man aged 55 to 70 with urothelial cancer. This sequence joins TRBV4-2 and TRBJ2-5, with TRBD2 identical over 10 bases. The CDR3 reads CASSPSGSQETQYF. The CDR3 region has the DNA TGTGCCAGCAGCCCTAGCGGGAGCCAAGAGACCCAGTACTTC.